The source of this T cell receptor beta chain is a study of blood T cells in healthy people across ages. The people who gave samples were healthy Caucasians from Russia, aged roughly 6 to 90. Researchers isolated at least 7 million PBMCs per sample. Through a sample-barcoded 5' primer and a J-beta primer mix, a second PCR was run for roughly 6 to 12 cycles. A single record per CDR3 protein comes from TCRdb applying MiXCR to the 5' RACE reads. The table shows 850,000 to 1,100,000 distinct CDR3 sequences, with more than 30% occurring only once. The germline V gene encodes CDR1 LGHNA and CDR2 YSLEER. Trimming left V 0 bases short and J 6 bases short, with 10 bases between. The CDR3 length is 14 residues. This clonotype was detected ten times or more.

This TCR derives from a man in his late teens or twenties in good health. Sequenced: blood. The chain uses TRBV4-3 and TRBJ2-3; tentative D call: TRBD2 (5 bases). DNA for the CDR3: TGCGCCAGCAGCCAAGATGCTAGCTCGGATACGCAGTATTTT. This encodes CASSQDASSDTQYF.